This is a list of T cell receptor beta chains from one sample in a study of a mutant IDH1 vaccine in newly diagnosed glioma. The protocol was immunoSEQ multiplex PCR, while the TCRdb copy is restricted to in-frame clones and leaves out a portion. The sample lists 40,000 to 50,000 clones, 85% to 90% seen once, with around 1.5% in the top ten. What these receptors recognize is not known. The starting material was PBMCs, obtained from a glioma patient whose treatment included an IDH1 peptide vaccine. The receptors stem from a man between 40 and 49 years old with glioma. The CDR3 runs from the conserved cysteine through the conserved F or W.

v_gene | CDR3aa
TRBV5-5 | CASSLSGEYGYTF
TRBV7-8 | CASSSQLGSGNTIYF
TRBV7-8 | CASSFGQGNYGYTF
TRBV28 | CASSFSSGANVLTF
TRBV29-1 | CSVEFPTNEQFF
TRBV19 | CASSYGTGEGSNQPQHF
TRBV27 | CASSKDQGGSYEQYF
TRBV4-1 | CASSLGLAGGETQYF
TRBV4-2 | CASSQARSAGREGYTF
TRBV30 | CAWSRGGPTDTQYF
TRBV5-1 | CASSLGTSGRGRNEQFF
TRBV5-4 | CASSAGDYAGPTDTQYF
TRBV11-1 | CASSSSWRTNEKLFF
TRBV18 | CASSPTDGSPLHF
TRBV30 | CAWRPGVLGEKLFF
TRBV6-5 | CASSYSDRGPYEAFF
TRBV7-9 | CASSLGEGRKNTGELFF
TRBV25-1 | CASSEYYDRRDDQPQHF
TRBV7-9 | CASSRGGGMNTEAFF
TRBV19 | CASSQGAGSNQPQHF
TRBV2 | CASSQRTGMHYGYTF
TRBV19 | CASSQTGNTEAFF
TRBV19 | CASSSGTGVTGELFF
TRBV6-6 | CASRAEGYNEQFF
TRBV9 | CASSGGLAGARNEQFF
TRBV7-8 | CASSLVGYYGYTF
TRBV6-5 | CASRTTGVVYEQYF
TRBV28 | CASSIPGQGNYGYTF
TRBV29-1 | CSVERQWNTEAFF
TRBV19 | CASSKAIQYF
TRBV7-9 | CASSGLRGAVYNEQFF
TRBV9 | CASSAFGGSSGNTIYF
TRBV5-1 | CASSPGTSGLTDTQYF
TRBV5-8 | CASSSDAPDEQYF
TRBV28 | CATWGVMNTEAFF
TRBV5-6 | CASSLHGNYGYTF
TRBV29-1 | CSVGDGRVSDGEQFF
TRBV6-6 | CASHERRDGRNQPQHF
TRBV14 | CASSQDLYTEANYGYTF
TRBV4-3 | CASSQVSSTDTQYF
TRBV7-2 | CASSLGIAEQYF
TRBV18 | CASSLGGTSGSASYEQYF